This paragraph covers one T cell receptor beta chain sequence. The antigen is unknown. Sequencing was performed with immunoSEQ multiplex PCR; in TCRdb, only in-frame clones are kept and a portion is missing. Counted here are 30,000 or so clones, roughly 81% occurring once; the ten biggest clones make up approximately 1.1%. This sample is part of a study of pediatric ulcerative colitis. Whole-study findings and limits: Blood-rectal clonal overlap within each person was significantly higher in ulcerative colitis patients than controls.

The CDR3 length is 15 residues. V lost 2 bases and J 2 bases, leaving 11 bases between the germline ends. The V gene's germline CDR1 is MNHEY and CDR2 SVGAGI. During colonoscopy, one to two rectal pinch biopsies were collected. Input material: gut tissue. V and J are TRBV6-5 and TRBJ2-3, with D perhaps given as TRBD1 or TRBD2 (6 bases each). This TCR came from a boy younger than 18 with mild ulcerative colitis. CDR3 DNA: TGTGCCAGCAGTTACACGGGGGCCTACACAGATACGCAGTATTTT. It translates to CASSYTGAYTDTQYF.